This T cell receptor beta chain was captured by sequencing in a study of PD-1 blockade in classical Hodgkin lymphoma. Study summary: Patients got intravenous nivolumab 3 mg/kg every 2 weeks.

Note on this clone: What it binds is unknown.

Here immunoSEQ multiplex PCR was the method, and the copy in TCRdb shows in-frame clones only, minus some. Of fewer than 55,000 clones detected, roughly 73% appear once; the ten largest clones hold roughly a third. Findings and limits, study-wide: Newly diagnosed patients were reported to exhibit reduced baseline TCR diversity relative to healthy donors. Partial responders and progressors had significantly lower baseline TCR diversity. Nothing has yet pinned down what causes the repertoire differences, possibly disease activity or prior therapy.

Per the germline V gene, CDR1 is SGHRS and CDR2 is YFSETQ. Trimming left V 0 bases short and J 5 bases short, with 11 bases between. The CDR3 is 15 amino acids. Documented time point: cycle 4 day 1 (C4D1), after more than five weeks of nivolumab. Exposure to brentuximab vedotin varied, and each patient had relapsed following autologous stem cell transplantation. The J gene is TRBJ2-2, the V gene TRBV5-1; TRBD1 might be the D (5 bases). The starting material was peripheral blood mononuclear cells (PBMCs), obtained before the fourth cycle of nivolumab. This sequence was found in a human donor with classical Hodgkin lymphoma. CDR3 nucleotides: TGCGCCAGCAGCTTGGGGTGGGGCACTACCGGGGAGCTGTTTTTT. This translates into CASSLGWGTTGELFF.